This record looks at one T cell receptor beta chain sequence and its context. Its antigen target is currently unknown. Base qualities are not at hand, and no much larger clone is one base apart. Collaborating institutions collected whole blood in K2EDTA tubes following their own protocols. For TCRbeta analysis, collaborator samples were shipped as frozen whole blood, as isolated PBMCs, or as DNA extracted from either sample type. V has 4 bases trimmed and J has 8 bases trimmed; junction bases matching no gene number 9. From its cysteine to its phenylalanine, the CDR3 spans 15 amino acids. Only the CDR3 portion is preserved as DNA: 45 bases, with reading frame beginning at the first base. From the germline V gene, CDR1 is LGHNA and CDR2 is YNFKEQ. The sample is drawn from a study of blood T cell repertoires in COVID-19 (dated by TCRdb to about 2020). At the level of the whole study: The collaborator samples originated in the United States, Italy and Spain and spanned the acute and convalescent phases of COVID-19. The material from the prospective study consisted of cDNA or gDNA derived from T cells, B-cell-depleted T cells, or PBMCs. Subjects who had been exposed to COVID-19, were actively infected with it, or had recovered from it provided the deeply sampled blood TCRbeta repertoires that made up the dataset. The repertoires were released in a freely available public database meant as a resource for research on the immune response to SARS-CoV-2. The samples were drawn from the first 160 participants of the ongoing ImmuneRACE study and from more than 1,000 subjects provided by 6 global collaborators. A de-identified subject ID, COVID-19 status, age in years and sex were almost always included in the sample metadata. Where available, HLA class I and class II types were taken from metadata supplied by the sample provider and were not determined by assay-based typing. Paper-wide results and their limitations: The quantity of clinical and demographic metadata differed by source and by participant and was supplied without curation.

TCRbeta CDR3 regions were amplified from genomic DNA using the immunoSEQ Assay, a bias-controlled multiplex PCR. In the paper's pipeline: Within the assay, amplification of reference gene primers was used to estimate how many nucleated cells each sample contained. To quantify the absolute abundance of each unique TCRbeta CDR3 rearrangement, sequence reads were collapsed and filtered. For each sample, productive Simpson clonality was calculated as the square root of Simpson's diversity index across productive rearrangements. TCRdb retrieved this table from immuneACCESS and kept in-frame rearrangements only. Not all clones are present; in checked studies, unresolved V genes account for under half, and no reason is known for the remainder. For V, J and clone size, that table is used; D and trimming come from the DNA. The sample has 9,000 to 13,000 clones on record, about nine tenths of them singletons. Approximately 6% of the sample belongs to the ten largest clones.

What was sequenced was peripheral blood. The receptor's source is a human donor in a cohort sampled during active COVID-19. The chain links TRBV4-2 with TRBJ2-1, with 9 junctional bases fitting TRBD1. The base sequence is TGTGCCAGCAGCCCTCGGACAGGGGCTGGTGATGAGCAGTTCTTC. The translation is CASSPRTGAGDEQFF.